Shown below are 22 T cell receptor beta chains from a single sample sequenced in a study of regulatory T cells in long-lasting Graves disease. The time point: persistent/refractory GD, antithyroid drugs over 5 years with positive TRAb. RNA from PBMCs was the source of the TCR library. TCR beta libraries were built with iRepertoire HTBI primers and Arm-PCR of CDR3 regions. TCRdb recomputed calls from the multiplex PCR reads with MiXCR, one row per CDR3 protein. The sample has 310,000 or so distinct CDR3 sequences; around 20% are singletons. Sample: peripheral blood mononuclear cells (PBMCs), taken when the disease was refractory, from a patient treated with antithyroid drugs. The source of these receptors is a female donor with Graves disease.

In its sample, this clonotype was seen once. A read error is possible here, since a much larger clone lies one base away. V usage is TRBV28 and J usage is TRBJ2-7, with 12 bases fitting TRBD2. This CDR3 region has 14 residues. From germline, CDR1 is MDHEN and CDR2 SYDVKM. The CDR3 reads CASRWTSGAYEQCF. CDR3 nucleotides: TGTGCCAGCAGGTGGACTAGCGGGGCCTACGAGCAGTGCTTC.

There are a few counts of this clonotype. This chain uses TRBV24-1 with TRBJ2-2, with D possibly being TRBD2 (7 bases). This CDR3 has 17 residues. With 4 bases removed from V and 4 bases from J, the gap between germline ends came to 18 bases. Germline V CDR1 and CDR2: KGHDR, SFDVKD. The CDR3 loop is CATSDPAGGGSTGELFF. Written as DNA, the CDR3 is TGTGCCACCAGTGACCCTGCCGGGGGCGGGAGCACCGGGGAGCTGTTTTTT.

This clonotype was counted many times. The gene calls are TRBV6-1 and TRBJ2-7, with TRBD2 matching over 7 bases. Germline lookup yields CDR1 MNHNS and CDR2 SASEGT. The CDR3 covers 14 residues. The J segment lost 2 bases and the V segment lost 6 bases, leaving 7 bases of the junction unmatched. The CDR3 nucleotides are TGTGCCAGCAGGCCTAGCGGATCAACCTACGAGCAGTACTTC. Amino acids: CASRPSGSTYEQYF.

Remarks on this clonotype: Without the conserved terminal phenylalanine or tryptophan, this CDR3 likely stems from a read error. The chain links TRBV9 to TRBJ2-5; TRBD2 is a possible D gene (7 bases). The CDR3 has 16 residues. Trimming took 3 bases from V and 2 from J, leaving 17 bases between them. The V gene's germline CDR1 is SGDLS and CDR2 YYNGEE. In DNA, the CDR3 is TGTGCCAGCAGCGCCTCGGGGAGGGGGTGGCAAGAGACCCAGTACCTC. The encoded protein is CASSASGRGWQETQYL.

The chain uses TRBV9 and TRBJ2-7, with 9 bases aligning to TRBD2. With 2 bases clipped from V and 3 bases from J, the junction kept 6 bases outside the gene matches. From germline, CDR1 is SGDLS and CDR2 YYNGEE. The CDR3 has 15 residues. CDR3 DNA sequence: TGTGCCAGCAGCGTGAGGAGCGGGAGGTTCTACGAGCAGTACTTC. This sequence encodes CASSVRSGRFYEQYF. Variable domain in full (rest from reference TRBV9 and TRBJ2-7): DSGVTQTPKHLITATGQRVTLRCSPRSGDLSVYWYQQSLDQGLQFLIQYYNGEERAKGNILERFSAQQFPDLHSELNLSSLELGDSALYFCASSVRSGRFYEQYFGPGTRLTVT.

With respect to this clonotype: Mismatch with germline at one junction end may stem from a read error. This chain joins TRBV7-7 and TRBJ2-2; D call uncertain. There are 14 residues in the CDR3. The germline V gene has CDR1 SSHAT and CDR2 FNYEAQ (reference sequence). The CDR3 here is CASSPVGYTGELFF. The CDR3 DNA sequence: TGTGCTAGCAGCCCGGTGGGGTATACCGGGGAGCTGTTTTTT.

This clonotype has a count of ten or more. The CDR3: CASSISAKNIQYF. CDR3 bases: TGTGCCAGCAGCATTTCAGCCAAAAACATTCAGTACTTC. The chain uses TRBV6-1 and TRBJ2-4; D gene ambiguous. The CDR3 covers 13 residues. V dropped 6 bases and J dropped 0 bases, with 6 bases sitting between them. Germline V gene sequence: CDR1 MNHNS, CDR2 SASEGT.

This clonotype was detected only a few times. The chain carries TRBV5-6 and TRBJ1-4, with D uncertain. Germline V lookup: CDR1 SGHDT, CDR2 YYEEEE. This CDR3 comprises 14 residues. V was trimmed by 4 bases and J by 6 bases, leaving 13 bases between them. The CDR3 protein is CASSAYVRDEKLFF. CDR3 sequence (DNA): TGTGCCAGCAGCGCTTACGTGCGGGATGAAAAACTGTTTTTT.

The chain joins TRBV15 to TRBJ1-2, with unresolved D. Germline lookup yields CDR1 LNHNV and CDR2 YYDKDF (reference sequence). CDR3 size: 15 residues. With 7 bases removed from V and 3 bases from J, the gap between germline ends came to 18 bases. CDR3 region: CATNEDPQDDYGYTF. DNA for the CDR3: TGTGCCACCAACGAGGATCCCCAGGACGACTATGGCTACACCTTC.

This clonotype was counted many times. This chain links TRBV6-5 with TRBJ1-2; D call uncertain. CDR3 length equals 15 residues. V lost 4 bases and J 0 bases, leaving 12 bases between the germline ends. Germline lookup yields CDR1 MNHEY and CDR2 SVGAGI. The CDR3 loop reads CASSSGRGPNYGYTF. CDR3 DNA: TGTGCCAGCAGTTCCGGGCGAGGACCTAACTATGGCTACACCTTC.

This clonotype came up a few times. The V and J genes are TRBV18 and TRBJ2-6; no definite D call. CDR3 length: 17 amino acids. The V and J ends lost 3 bases and 4 bases respectively, with 16 bases between them. The germline CDR1 and CDR2 sequences are KGHSH and LQKENI. CDR3 amino acids: CASSPLDASGGANVLTF. The CDR3 DNA reads as TGTGCCAGCTCACCCCTAGATGCATCCGGAGGGGCCAACGTCCTGACTTTC.

This clonotype was recorded once. The chain uses TRBV4-1 and TRBJ2-4; D gene ambiguous. The CDR3 length is 16 residues. Germline V gene data show CDR1 as MGHRA and CDR2 as YSYEKL. The V and J ends lost 1 base and 0 bases respectively, with 10 bases between them. CDR3 amino acids: CASSQVESLAKNIQYF. The CDR3 DNA follows: TGCGCCAGCAGCCAAGTGGAGTCTTTAGCCAAAAACATTCAGTACTTC.

J is TRBJ1-3 and V is TRBV28; D unclear. There are 16 residues in the CDR3. CDR1 MDHEN and CDR2 SYDVKM come from the germline V gene. V dropped 7 bases and J dropped 0 bases, with 16 bases sitting between them. The CDR3 is CASKGSAARSGNTIYF. The CDR3 DNA is TGTGCCAGCAAGGGCTCGGCCGCTCGCTCTGGAAACACCATATATTTT.

This clonotype has ten or more counts. The genes are TRBV12-3 or TRBV12-4 and TRBJ2-7; TRBD2 matches 15 bases. The junction had 8 bases not matched to a gene; V was cut back by 6 bases and J by 2 bases. This CDR3 contains 17 residues. The CDR3 DNA follows: TGTGCCAGCAGGAGGACTAGCGGGAGGGTCCTTCCCTACGAGCAGTACTTC. Encoded protein: CASRRTSGRVLPYEQYF.

This clonotype was counted ten times or more. This rearrangement joins TRBV5-5 to TRBJ2-7, with 7 bases identical to TRBD2. The CDR3 sequence is 15 residues long. V dropped 4 bases and J dropped 3; count of bases not matched to a gene: 10. CDR1 and CDR2 from the germline V gene are SGHKS and YYEKEE (reference sequence). CDR3 protein: CASSAPSGSVYEQYF. DNA of the CDR3: TGTGCCAGCAGCGCACCTAGCGGAAGTGTCTACGAGCAGTACTTC.

This clonotype was seen many times. V and J are TRBV7-9 and TRBJ1-1, with D possibly being TRBD1 (6 bases). The CDR3 has 16 residues. Trimming took off 4 bases at V and 1 base at J, with 16 bases between the two ends. CDR1 SEHNR and CDR2 FQNEAQ come from the germline V gene (reference sequence). The DNA for the CDR3 is TGTGCCAGCAGCTCAGGCCGGGACACTTCGAACACTGAAGCTTTCTTT. It yields the protein CASSSGRDTSNTEAFF.

The V and J genes are TRBV14 and TRBJ2-2; 9 bases are shared with TRBD2. Germline CDR1 is SGHDN and CDR2 is FVKESK. The trim removed 1 base at V and 0 bases at J, leaving 6 bases unmatched. CDR3 size: 18 residues. The CDR3 nucleotides read TGTGCCAGCAGCCAAGTAGGGGCTAGCGGGACGAACACCGGGGAGCTGTTTTTT. Amino acids: CASSQVGASGTNTGELFF.

This clonotype was seen ten or more times. The chain has TRBV11-2 and TRBJ2-2; D is uncertain. CDR3 length: 15 amino acids. The germline V and J ends were trimmed by 2 bases and 0 bases, with 7 bases remaining between them. Germline assignment: CDR1 SGHAT and CDR2 FQNNGV. CDR3 in DNA: TGTGCCAGCAGCTTAAAGTGGGCGAACACCGGGGAGCTGTTTTTT. This gives the protein CASSLKWANTGELFF.

A few counts support this clonotype. V is TRBV7-2 and J is TRBJ2-4; 10 bases line up with TRBD2. V dropped 1 base and J dropped 9; count of bases not matched to a gene: 6. The CDR3 is 15 residues long. CDR1 is SGHTA and CDR2 is FQGNSA in the germline V gene. CDR3 bases: TGTGCCAGCAGCTTAGTTACTAGCGGGGAGAGCATTCAGTACTTC. It yields the protein CASSLVTSGESIQYF.

Ten or more counts support this clonotype. V is TRBV9 and J is TRBJ1-1; the D is unclear. This CDR3 is built from 15 residues. The V gene's germline CDR1 is SGDLS and CDR2 YYNGEE. V shed 0 bases and J shed 3 bases, with 12 bases lying between them. CDR3 protein: CASSVDAVGDTEAFF. DNA for the CDR3: TGTGCCAGCAGCGTAGACGCGGTGGGCGACACTGAAGCTTTCTTT.

This clonotype was picked up a small number of times. V gene TRBV6-1 combines with J gene TRBJ1-5; TRBD1 matches 10 bases. Germline CDR1 and CDR2: MNHNS and SASEGT. V gave up 7 bases and J gave up 2 bases; unmatched junction bases: 8. The CDR3 length is 16 residues. DNA for the CDR3: TGTGCCAGCATCCAAAGGGGGACAGGGGGCAATCAGCCCCAGCATTTT. The encoded protein is CASIQRGTGGNQPQHF.

The CDR3 nucleotides read TGTGCCAGCAGCACCAGGGACAACACTGAAGCTTTCTTT. It specifies CASSTRDNTEAFF. The J gene is TRBJ1-1, the V gene TRBV7-9, with a tentative D call TRBD1 (5 bases). CDR3 length: 13 residues. The germline gives CDR1 SEHNR, CDR2 FQNEAQ (reference sequence). V was pared by 5 bases and J by 2 bases, with 9 bases between.